What follows are 15 T cell receptor beta chains derived from one specimen sequenced in a study of T cell clonality in common variable immunodeficiency. Study-wide findings and caveats: In common variable immunodeficiency, TCR beta chains reportedly carried fewer deletions and N-nucleotide insertions.

Only in-frame clones appear in the TCRdb table, and some are missing; sequencing was by immunoSEQ multiplex PCR. The profile covers 25,000 or so clones, none occurring a single time. These receptors' antigens are unknown. Sample: peripheral blood mononuclear cells. These receptors were taken from a human donor with common variable immunodeficiency.

This clone was counted a few times. The CDR3 extends 3 residues past the end of the read, so its final part is completed from the germline J gene. The chain recombines TRBV11-3 with TRBJ2-1; 8 nucleotides line up with TRBD2. Trimming cost V 4 bases and J 6 bases; bases outside gene matches: 8. The CDR3 loop spans 15 amino acids. Germline assignment: CDR1 SGHNT and CDR2 YENEEA. Incomplete CDR3 DNA: TGTGCCAGCAGCTCCGGCCCGGGAGGGGTCAATGAG. This sequence encodes CASSSGPGGVNE. Given in full, the CDR3 is CASSSGPGGVNEQFF.

Comments on this clone: Coverage ceases 3 residues before the CDR3 finishes, and the germline J gene fills in the end. The chain combines TRBV19 with TRBJ2-7, with D perhaps matching TRBD1 or TRBD2 (5 bases each). Trimming shortened V by 4 bases and J by 2 bases, and 18 bases separated the two germline ends. CDR1 LNHDA and CDR2 SQIVND come from the germline V gene (reference sequence). The CDR3 covers 16 residues. The part of the CDR3 DNA that was read is TGTGCCAGTAGTACGCAGGGTTCGGGATTTGCCTACGAG. Its protein product is CASSTQGSGFAYE. The whole CDR3 is CASSTQGSGFAYEQYF.

This clone appeared many times. Sequencing ends 3 residues short of the CDR3 end; the germline J gene provides the rest. The chain carries TRBV19 and TRBJ2-1; 9 bases fit TRBD2. Germline assignment: CDR1 LNHDA and CDR2 SQIVND (reference sequence). Unmatched junction bases numbered 9, after V lost 6 bases and J lost 0 bases. The CDR3 has 17 residues. The CDR3 DNA, read in part, is TGTGCCAGTAGCCTATCGCCGGGACTAGCCTCCTACAATGAG. Translated, it gives CASSLSPGLASYNE. The entire CDR3 sequence reads CASSLSPGLASYNEQFF.

The part of the CDR3 DNA that was read is TGTGCCAGTAGTGCGGCAGGGTTGGGTAATGAAAAA. Encoded protein: CASSAAGLGNEK. The entire CDR3 is CASSAAGLGNEKLFF. V usage is TRBV19 and J usage is TRBJ1-4, with D tentatively TRBD1 (5 bases). The read is 3 residues too short to cover the CDR3 end, so that end is filled in from the germline J gene. CDR3 length: 15 residues. Germline CDR1 LNHDA, CDR2 SQIVND (reference sequence). V gave up 5 bases and J gave up 4 bases, with 14 bases separating them.

This clone was recorded many times. The read finishes 3 residues shy of the CDR3 end, and the germline J gene is used to complete it. V and J are TRBV6-2 or TRBV6-3 and TRBJ2-1, with TRBD2 matching 11 bases. Trimming removed 2 bases from V and 6 bases from J; junction bases left unmatched: 3. Germline V gives CDR1 MNHEY, CDR2 SVGEGT. CDR3 length: 15 amino acids. The CDR3 bases that were read are TGTGCCAGCAGTTACCTAGCGGGGGGCCTCAATGAG. Protein product: CASSYLAGGLNE. The CDR3 in its entirety is CASSYLAGGLNEQFF.

The table lists this clone with many counts. One end of the junction is discordant with germline, which a read error may explain. The CDR3 end lies 3 residues beyond the end of the read and is filled in from the germline J gene. V is TRBV4-2 and J is TRBJ1-3; D unresolved. This CDR3 has 16 residues. Germline V gene sequence: CDR1 LGHNA, CDR2 YNFKEQ. The CDR3 reads CASSQGYGGAGNTIYF. The CDR3 bases that were read are TGCGCCAGCAGCCAAGGATACGGCGGGGCTGGAAACACC.

This clone was seen repeatedly, ten times or more. The missing CDR3 end, 3 residues past where the read stops, is filled in from the germline J gene. The genes are TRBV7-9 and TRBJ2-3; weak D call: TRBD1 (6 bases). The CDR3 is 12 residues long. From germline, CDR1 is SEHNR and CDR2 FQNEAQ (reference sequence). Trimming left V 1 base short and J 8 bases short, with 7 bases between. The CDR3 here is CASSLEGGTQYF. The DNA read from the CDR3 is TGTGCCAGCAGCTTAGAAGGGGGTACG.

This clone was found many times. The read ends 3 residues before the CDR3 terminus; that terminus is restored from the germline J gene. The chain recombines TRBV7-2 with TRBJ1-6; D might be TRBD1 (5 bases). Trimming took off 4 bases at V and 0 bases at J, with 7 bases between the two ends. Germline lookup yields CDR1 SGHTA and CDR2 FQGNSA. CDR3 length: 15 amino acids. CDR3 sequence reads: CASSWGRSYNSPLHF. CDR3 DNA, as far as it was read: TGTGCCAGCAGCTGGGGCCGCTCCTATAATTCACCC.

This clone was counted at least ten times. The read falls 3 residues short of the CDR3 end, and the missing part is taken from the germline J gene. The V gene is TRBV20-1, the J gene TRBJ2-3; TRBD1 might be the D (6 bases). Trimming removed 2 bases from V and 0 bases from J, with 12 bases in between. Germline CDR1 reads DFQATT; CDR2 reads SNEGSKA (reference sequence). This CDR3 is built from 15 residues. CDR3 loop: CSARNRELSTDTQYF. The sequenced part of the CDR3 DNA is TGCAGTGCTAGAAACAGGGAATTGAGCACAGATACG.

This clone was counted ten times or more. Read coverage stops 3 residues before the CDR3 terminus; the germline J gene supplies the remainder. This chain connects TRBV18 to TRBJ1-1, with unresolved D. CDR3 length equals 16 residues. In germline, CDR1 is KGHSH, CDR2 LQKENI. With 0 bases removed from V and 1 base from J, the gap between germline ends came to 12 bases. The CDR3: CASSPPLVGQNTEAFF. The part of the CDR3 DNA that was read is TGTGCCAGCTCACCACCACTAGTAGGTCAGAACACTGAA.

This clone was picked up many times. With the read ending 3 residues before the CDR3 end, the germline J gene is used to fill in that end. The chain is built from TRBV23-1 and TRBJ1-5, with D perhaps matching TRBD1 (5 bases). TRBV23-1 is sorted into the ORF group, with uncertain function. The CDR3 sequence is 12 residues long. V was pared by 9 bases and J by 4 bases, with 10 bases between. CDR3 DNA (partial): TGCGCCAGTTCCGACAGAAATCAGCCC. Amino acids: CASSDRNQP. The complete CDR3 reads CASSDRNQPQHF.

This clone was counted at least ten times. Read data end 3 residues before the CDR3 end; the end is taken from the germline J gene. The V call is TRBV7-2, the J call TRBJ2-7; TRBD1 is a possible D gene (6 bases). The CDR3 totals 14 residues. Germline CDR1 and CDR2: SGHTA and FQGNSA. V lost 0 bases and J 6 bases, leaving 12 bases between the germline ends. The CDR3 here is CASSLALAGAEQYF. Incomplete CDR3 DNA: TGTGCCAGCAGCTTAGCGCTGGCAGGGGCCGAG.

The table lists this clone with a few counts. The CDR3 DNA, read in part, is TGTGCCAGCAGCTACAGGGAGAGCTCCTACGAG. As protein: CASSYRESSYE. The whole CDR3 protein reads CASSYRESSYEQYF. The chain couples TRBV11-2 to TRBJ2-7; TRBD1 might be the D (6 bases). Read data end 3 residues before the CDR3 end; the end is taken from the germline J gene. This CDR3 spans 14 amino acids. V lost 4 bases, J lost 0 bases, and 10 bases lay in between. CDR1 and CDR2 from the germline V gene are SGHAT and FQNNGV.

This clone was seen repeatedly, ten times or more. The missing CDR3 end, 3 residues past where the read stops, is filled in from the germline J gene. The chain has TRBV19 and TRBJ2-1, with D maybe TRBD1 (7 bases). Deletions cut 5 bases from V and 3 bases from J, with 14 bases between. CDR3 size: 15 residues. Germline CDR1 reads LNHDA; CDR2 reads SQIVND (reference sequence). This chain's CDR3 is CASSGGQGVYNEQFF. The part of the CDR3 DNA that was read is TGTGCCAGTAGTGGAGGGCAGGGGGTCTACAATGAG.

The sample holds a few counts of this clone. The CDR3 end falls 3 residues outside the read, so it is completed with the germline J gene. The chain employs TRBV5-1 and TRBJ1-6; TRBD1 agrees at 7 bases. Trimming took 4 bases from V and 7 from J; bases not matched to a gene: 5. This CDR3 has 14 residues. CDR1 and CDR2 from the germline V gene are SGHRS and YFSETQ. The CDR3 DNA, read in part, is TGCGCCAGCAGCGATGGACAGGAAAATTCACCC. Translated: CASSDGQENSP. The full CDR3 protein reads CASSDGQENSPLHF.